This T cell receptor (beta chain) was sequenced for a study of T cell responses to AZD1222 COVID-19 vaccine. Per the germline V gene, CDR1 is LGHNA and CDR2 is YSLEER. The V end lost 3 bases, the J end lost 0 bases, and 11 bases lay between the germline ends. This CDR3 has 16 residues. General study findings and limits: The donors showed a predominance of white British ancestry and of females, with possible underestimation of clonal diversity.

Pooling covered second doses at about 4 or about 12 weeks. The method was immunoSEQ multiplex PCR; TCRdb's version includes in-frame clones alone and lacks a portion of them. The sample lists about 140,000 clones; 80% to 95% were seen once. In regard to this clone: The target antigen is unknown.

The chain employs TRBV4-3 and TRBJ1-4; D call uncertain. The sample here was peripheral blood, taken 28 days after the second AZD1222 dose. The clonotype comes from an adult who received the AZD1222 COVID-19 vaccine. This CDR3 is CASSQSGTATNEKLFF. The DNA for the CDR3 is TGCGCCAGCAGCCAGTCGGGAACAGCAACTAATGAAAAACTGTTTTTT.